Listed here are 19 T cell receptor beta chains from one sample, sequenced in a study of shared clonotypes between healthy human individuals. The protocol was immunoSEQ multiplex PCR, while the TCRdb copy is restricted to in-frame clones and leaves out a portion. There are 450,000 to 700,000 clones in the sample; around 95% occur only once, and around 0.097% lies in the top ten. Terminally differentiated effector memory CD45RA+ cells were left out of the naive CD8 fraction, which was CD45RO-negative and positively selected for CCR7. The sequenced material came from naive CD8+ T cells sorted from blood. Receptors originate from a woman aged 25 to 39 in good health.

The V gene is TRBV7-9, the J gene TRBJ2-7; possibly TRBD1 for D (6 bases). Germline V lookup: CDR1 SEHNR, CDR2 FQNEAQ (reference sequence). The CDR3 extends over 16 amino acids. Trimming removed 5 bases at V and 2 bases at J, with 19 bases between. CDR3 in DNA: TGTGCCAGCAGCCACTCGGTGGCAGGGGAGCCCTACGAGCAGTACTTC. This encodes CASSHSVAGEPYEQYF. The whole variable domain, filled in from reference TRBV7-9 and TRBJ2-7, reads DTGVSQNPRHKITKRGQNVTFRCDPISEHNRLYWYRQTLGQGPEFLTYFQNEAQLEKSRLLSDRFSAERPKGSFSTLEIQRTEQGDSAMYLCASSHSVAGEPYEQYFGPGTRLTVT.

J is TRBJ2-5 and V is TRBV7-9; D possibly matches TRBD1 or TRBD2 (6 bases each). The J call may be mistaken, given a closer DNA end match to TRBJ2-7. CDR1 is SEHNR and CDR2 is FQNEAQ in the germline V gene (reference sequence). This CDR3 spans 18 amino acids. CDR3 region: CASSGPTGAGARSYEQYF. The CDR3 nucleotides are TGTGCCAGCAGCGGACCCACGGGAGCAGGGGCGAGGTCGTACGAGCAGTACTTC.

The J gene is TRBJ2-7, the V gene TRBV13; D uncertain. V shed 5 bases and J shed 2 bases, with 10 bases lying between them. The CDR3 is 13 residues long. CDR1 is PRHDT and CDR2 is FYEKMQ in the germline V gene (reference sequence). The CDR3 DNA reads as TGTGCCAGCAGCACCGGACCTGCCTACGAGCAGTACTTC. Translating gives CASSTGPAYEQYF. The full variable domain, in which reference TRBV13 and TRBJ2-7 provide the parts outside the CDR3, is AAGVIQSPRHLIKEKRETATLKCYPIPRHDTVYWYQQGPGQDPQFLISFYEKMQSDKGSIPDRFSAQQFSDYHSELNMSSLELGDSALYFCASSTGPAYEQYFGPGTRLTVT.

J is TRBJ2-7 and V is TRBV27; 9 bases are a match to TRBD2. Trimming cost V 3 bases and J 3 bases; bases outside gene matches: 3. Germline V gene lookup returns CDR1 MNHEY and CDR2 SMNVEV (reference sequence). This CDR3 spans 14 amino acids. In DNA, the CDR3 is TGTGCCAGCAGTTTCCGCGGGAGGGTCTACGAGCAGTACTTC. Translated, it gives CASSFRGRVYEQYF.

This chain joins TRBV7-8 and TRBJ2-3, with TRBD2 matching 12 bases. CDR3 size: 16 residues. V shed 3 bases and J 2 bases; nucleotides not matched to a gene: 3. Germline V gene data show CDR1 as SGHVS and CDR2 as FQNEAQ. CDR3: CASSFLAGGTTDTQYF. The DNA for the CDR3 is TGTGCCAGCAGCTTCCTAGCGGGAGGGACCACAGATACGCAGTATTTT.

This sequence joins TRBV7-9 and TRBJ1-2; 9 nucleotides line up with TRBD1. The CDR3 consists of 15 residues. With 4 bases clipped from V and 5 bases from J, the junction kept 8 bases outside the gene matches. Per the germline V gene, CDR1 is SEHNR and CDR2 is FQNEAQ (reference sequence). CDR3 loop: CASSSRTGADYGYTF. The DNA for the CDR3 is TGTGCCAGCAGCTCCCGGACAGGGGCCGATTATGGCTACACCTTC.

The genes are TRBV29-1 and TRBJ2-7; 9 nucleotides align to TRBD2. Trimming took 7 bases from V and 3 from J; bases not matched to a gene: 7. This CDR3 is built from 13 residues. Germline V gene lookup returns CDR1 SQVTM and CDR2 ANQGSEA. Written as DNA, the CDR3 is TGCAGCGCACCCGGGACTAGCAGCTACGAGCAGTACTTC. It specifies CSAPGTSSYEQYF.

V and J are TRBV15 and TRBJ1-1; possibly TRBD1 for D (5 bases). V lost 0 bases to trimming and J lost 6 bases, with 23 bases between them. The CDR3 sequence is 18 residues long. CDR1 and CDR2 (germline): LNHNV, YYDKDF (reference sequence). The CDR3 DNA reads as TGTGCCACCAGCAGAGACGCCGGGGCCGCAGGGCCCGCGGCTGAAGCTTTCTTT. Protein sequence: CATSRDAGAAGPAAEAFF.

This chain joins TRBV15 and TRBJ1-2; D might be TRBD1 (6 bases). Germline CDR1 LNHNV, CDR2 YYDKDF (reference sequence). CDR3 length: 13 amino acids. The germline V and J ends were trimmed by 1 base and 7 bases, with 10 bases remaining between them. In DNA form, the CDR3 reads TGTGCCACCAGCAGAGGCAGGGGCCTTGGCTACACCTTC. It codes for CATSRGRGLGYTF.

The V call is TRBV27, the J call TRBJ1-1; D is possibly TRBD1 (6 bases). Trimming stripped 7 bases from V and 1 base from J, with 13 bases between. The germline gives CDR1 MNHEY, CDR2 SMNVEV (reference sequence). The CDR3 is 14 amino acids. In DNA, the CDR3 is TGTGCCAGCACGGTTGGGGGGGCGAACACTGAAGCTTTCTTT. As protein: CASTVGGANTEAFF.

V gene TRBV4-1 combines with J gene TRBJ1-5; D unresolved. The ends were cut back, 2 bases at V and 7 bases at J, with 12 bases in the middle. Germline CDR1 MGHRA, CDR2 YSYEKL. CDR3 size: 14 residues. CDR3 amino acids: CASSQLTQRQPQHF. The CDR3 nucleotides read TGCGCCAGCAGCCAACTGACCCAGCGGCAGCCCCAGCATTTT.

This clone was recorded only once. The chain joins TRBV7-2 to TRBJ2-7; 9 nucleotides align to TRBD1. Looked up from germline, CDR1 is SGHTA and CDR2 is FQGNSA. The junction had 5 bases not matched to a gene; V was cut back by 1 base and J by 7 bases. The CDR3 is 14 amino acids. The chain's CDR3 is CASSLVQGAREQYF. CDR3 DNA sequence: TGTGCCAGCAGCTTAGTACAGGGGGCAAGGGAGCAGTACTTC.

In DNA, the CDR3 is TGTGCCAGCCATCCGGGACTAAATTACGAGCAGTACTTC. Its protein product is CASHPGLNYEQYF. The rearrangement links TRBV6-6 to TRBJ2-7; 7 bases fit TRBD2. With 8 bases clipped from V and 4 bases from J, the junction kept 8 bases outside the gene matches. CDR1 and CDR2 from the germline V gene are MNHNY and SVGAGI (reference sequence). The CDR3 extends over 13 amino acids.

The CDR3 sequence: CASSFILAGGPNEQFF. Here the CDR3 DNA reads TGTGCCAGCAGTTTTATACTTGCGGGAGGTCCCAATGAGCAGTTCTTC. The rearrangement joins TRBV27 to TRBJ2-1; 8 bases align to TRBD2. The germline gives CDR1 MNHEY, CDR2 SMNVEV (reference sequence). There are 16 residues in the CDR3. V lost 3 bases, J lost 6 bases, and 10 bases stayed unmatched.

This chain's CDR3 is CASSLEQGWQPQHF. The CDR3 nucleotides read TGTGCCAGCAGTCTAGAACAGGGGTGGCAGCCCCAGCATTTT. The chain employs TRBV28 and TRBJ1-5, with 7 bases matching TRBD1. V shed 5 bases and J 7 bases; nucleotides not matched to a gene: 8. CDR3 length: 14 residues. CDR1 MDHEN and CDR2 SYDVKM come from the germline V gene.

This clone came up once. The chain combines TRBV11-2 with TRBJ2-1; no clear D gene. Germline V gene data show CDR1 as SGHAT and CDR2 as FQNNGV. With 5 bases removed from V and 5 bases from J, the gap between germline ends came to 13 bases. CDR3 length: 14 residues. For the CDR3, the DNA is TGTGCCAGCAGCCCGGGTCTTAGGGACAATGAGCAGTTCTTC. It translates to CASSPGLRDNEQFF.

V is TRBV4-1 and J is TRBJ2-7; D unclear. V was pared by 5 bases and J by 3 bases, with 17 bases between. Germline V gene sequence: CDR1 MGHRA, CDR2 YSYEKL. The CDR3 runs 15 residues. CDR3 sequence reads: CASSSYWAASYEQYF. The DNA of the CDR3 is TGCGCCAGCAGCTCATACTGGGCAGCCAGCTACGAGCAGTACTTC.

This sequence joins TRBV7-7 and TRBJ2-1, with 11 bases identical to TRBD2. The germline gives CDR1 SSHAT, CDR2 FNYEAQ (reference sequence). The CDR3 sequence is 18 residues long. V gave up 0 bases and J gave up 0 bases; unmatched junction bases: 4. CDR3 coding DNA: TGTGCCAGCAGCTTAGCGGTAGGGACTAGCGGCTCCTACAATGAGCAGTTCTTC. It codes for CASSLAVGTSGSYNEQFF.

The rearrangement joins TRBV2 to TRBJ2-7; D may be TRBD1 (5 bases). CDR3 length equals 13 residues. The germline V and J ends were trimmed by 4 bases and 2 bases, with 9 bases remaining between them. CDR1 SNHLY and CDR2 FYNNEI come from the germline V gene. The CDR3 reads CASSAGSTYEQYF. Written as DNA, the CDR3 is TGTGCCAGCAGTGCAGGGTCAACCTACGAGCAGTACTTC.